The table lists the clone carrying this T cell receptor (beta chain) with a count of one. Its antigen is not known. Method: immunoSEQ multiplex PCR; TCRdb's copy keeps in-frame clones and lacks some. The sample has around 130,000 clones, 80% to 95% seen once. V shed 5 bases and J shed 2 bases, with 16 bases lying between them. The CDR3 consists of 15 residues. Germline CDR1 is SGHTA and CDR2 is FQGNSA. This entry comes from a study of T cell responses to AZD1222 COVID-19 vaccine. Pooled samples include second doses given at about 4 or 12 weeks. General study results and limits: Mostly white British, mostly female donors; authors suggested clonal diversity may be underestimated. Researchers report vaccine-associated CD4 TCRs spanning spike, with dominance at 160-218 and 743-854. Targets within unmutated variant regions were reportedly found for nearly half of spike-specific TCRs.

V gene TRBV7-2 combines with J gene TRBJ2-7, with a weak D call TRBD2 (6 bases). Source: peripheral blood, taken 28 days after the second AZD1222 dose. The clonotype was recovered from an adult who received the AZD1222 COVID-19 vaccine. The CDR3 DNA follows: TGTGCCAGCAGCCAGGGACTTTACGGGACCTACGAGCAGTACTTC. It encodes CASSQGLYGTYEQYF.